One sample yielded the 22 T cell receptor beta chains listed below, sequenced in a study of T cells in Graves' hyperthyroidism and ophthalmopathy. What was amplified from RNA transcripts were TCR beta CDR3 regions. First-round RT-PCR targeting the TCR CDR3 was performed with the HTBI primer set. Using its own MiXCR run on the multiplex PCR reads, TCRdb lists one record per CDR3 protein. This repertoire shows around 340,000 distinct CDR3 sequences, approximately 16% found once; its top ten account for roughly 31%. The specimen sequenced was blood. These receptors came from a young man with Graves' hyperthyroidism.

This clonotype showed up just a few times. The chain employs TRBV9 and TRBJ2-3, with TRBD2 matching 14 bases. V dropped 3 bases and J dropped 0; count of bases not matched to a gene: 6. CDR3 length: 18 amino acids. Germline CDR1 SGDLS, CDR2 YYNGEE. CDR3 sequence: CASSAGLAGVTSTDTQYF. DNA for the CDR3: TGTGCCAGCAGCGCGGGACTAGCGGGAGTCACTAGCACAGATACGCAGTATTTT.

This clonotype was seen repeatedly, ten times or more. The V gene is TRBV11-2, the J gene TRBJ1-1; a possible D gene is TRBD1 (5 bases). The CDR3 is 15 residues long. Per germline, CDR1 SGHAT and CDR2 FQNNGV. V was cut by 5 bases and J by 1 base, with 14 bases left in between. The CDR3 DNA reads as TGTGCCAGCAGCCCCTGGCAGGGTGAGAACACTGAAGCTTTCTTT. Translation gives CASSPWQGENTEAFF.

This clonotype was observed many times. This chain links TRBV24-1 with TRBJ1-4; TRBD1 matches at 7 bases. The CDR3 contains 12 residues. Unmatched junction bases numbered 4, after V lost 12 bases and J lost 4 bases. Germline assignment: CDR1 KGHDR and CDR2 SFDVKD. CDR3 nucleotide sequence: TGTGCCGCACGGGACAGTAATGAAAAACTGTTTTTT. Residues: CAARDSNEKLFF.

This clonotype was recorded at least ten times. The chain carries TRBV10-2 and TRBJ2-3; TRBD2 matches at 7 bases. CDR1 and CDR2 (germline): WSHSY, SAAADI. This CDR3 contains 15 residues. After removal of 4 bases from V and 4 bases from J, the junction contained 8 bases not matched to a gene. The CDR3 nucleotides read TGCGCCAGCAGTGCGTTGGCGGGGAGGGCAGATACGCAGTATTTT. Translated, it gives CASSALAGRADTQYF.

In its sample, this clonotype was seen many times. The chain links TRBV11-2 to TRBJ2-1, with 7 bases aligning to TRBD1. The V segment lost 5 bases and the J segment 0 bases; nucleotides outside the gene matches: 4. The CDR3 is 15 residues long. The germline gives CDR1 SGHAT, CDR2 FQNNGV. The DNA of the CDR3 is TGTGCCAGCAGCCCGGGACAGATCTCCTACAATGAGCAGTTCTTC. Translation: CASSPGQISYNEQFF. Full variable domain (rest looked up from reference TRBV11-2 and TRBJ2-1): EAGVAQSPRYKIIEKRQSVAFWCNPISGHATLYWYQQILGQGPKLLIQFQNNGVVDDSQLPKDRFSAERLKGVDSTLKIQPAKLEDSAVYLCASSPGQISYNEQFFGPGTRLTVL.

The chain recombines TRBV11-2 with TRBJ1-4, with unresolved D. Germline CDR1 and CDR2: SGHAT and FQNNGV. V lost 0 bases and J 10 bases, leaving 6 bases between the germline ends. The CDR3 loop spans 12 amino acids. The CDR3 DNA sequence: TGTGCCAGCAGCTTAGAAGGGAGAAAACTGTTTTTT. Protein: CASSLEGRKLFF.

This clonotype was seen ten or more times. Here the CDR3 reads CASSRRDRPYEQYF. Written as DNA, the CDR3 is TGTGCCAGCAGCCGTCGGGACAGACCATACGAGCAGTACTTC. V and J are TRBV11-3 and TRBJ2-7; TRBD1 matches 7 bases. Germline V gives CDR1 SGHNT, CDR2 YENEEA. This CDR3 comprises 14 residues. The junction had 8 bases not matched to a gene; V was cut back by 5 bases and J by 4 bases.

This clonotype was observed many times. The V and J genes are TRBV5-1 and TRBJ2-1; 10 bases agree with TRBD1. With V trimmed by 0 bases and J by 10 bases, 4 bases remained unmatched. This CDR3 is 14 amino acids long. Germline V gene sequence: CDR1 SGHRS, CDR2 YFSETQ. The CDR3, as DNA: TGCGCCAGCAGCTTGGGACAGGGGGCACGGGAGCAGTTCTTC. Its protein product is CASSLGQGAREQFF.

The CDR3 nucleotides are TGTGCCAGCAGTGAAGCGAAGGCGGATACGCAGTATTTT. It translates to CASSEAKADTQYF. J is TRBJ2-3 and V is TRBV6-1; no reliable D call. Germline V gives CDR1 MNHNS, CDR2 SASEGT. There are 13 residues in the CDR3. The V end was cut by 0 bases, the J end by 6 bases, with 7 bases between.

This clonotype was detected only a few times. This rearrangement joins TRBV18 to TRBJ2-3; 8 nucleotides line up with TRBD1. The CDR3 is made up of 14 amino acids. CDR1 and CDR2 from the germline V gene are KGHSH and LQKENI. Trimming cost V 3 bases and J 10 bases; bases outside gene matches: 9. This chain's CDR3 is CASSPRTGRKSQYF. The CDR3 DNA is TGTGCCAGCTCACCTCGGACAGGGCGTAAGTCGCAGTATTTT.

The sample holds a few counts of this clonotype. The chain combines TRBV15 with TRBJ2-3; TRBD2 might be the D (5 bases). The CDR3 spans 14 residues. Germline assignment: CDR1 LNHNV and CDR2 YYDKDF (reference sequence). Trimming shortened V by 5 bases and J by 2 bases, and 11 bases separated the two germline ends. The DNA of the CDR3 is TGTGCCACCAGCGGGGAGCGATTCACAGATACGCAGTATTTT. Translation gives CATSGERFTDTQYF.

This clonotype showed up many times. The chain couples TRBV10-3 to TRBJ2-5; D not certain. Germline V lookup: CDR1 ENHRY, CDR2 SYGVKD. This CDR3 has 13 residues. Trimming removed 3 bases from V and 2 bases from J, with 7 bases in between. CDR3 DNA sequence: TGTGCCATCAGTGATGGGCAACAAGAGACCCAGTACTTC. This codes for CAISDGQQETQYF.

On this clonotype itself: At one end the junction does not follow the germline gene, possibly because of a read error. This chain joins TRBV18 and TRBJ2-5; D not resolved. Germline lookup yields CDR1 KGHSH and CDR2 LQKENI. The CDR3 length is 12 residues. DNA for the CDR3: TGTGCCAGCGCACAAGACCAAGAGACCCAGTGCTTC. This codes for CASAQDQETQCF.

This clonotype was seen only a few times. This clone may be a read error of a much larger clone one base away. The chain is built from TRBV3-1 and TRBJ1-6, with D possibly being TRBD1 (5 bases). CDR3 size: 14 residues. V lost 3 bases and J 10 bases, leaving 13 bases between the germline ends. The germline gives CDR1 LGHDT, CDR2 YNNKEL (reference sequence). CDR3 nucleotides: TGTGCCAGCAGCCACGGGGGTGAGGGATCACCCCTCCACTTT. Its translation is CASSHGGEGSPLHF.

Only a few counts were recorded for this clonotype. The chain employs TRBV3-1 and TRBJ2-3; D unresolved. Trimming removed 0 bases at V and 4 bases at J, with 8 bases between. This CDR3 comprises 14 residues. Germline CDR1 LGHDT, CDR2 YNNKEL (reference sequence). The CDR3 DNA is TGTGCCAGCAGCCAAGATCACGGCGCAGATACGCAGTATTTT. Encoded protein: CASSQDHGADTQYF.

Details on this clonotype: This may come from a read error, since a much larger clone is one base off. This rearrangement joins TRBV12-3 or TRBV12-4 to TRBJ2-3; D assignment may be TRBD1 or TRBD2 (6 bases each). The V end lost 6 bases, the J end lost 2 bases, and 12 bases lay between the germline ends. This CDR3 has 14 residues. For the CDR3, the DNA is TGTGCCAGCAGACCGGGGGACATCACAGATACGCAGTATTTT. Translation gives CASRPGDITDTQYF.

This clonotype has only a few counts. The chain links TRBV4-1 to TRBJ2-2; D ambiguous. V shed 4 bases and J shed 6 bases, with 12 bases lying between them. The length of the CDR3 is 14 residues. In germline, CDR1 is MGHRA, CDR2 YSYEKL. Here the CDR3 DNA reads TGCGCCAGCAGCCTCTATAGTGAGGCCGGGGAGCTGTTTTTT. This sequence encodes CASSLYSEAGELFF.

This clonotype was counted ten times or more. The CDR3 bases are TGTGCCAGCTCACCGTTACGCAGGGAGGCCTACGAGCAGTACTTC. Translation: CASSPLRREAYEQYF. J is TRBJ2-7 and V is TRBV18, with D possibly matching TRBD2 (6 bases). Per the germline V gene, CDR1 is KGHSH and CDR2 is LQKENI. V gave up 3 bases and J gave up 2 bases, with 14 bases separating them. CDR3 length equals 15 residues. The full variable domain, completed using reference TRBV18 and TRBJ2-7, is NAGVMQNPRHLVRRRGQEARLRCSPMKGHSHVYWYRQLPEEGLKFMVYLQKENIIDESGMPKERFSAEFPKEGPSILRIQQVVRGDSAAYFCASSPLRREAYEQYFGPGTRLTVT.

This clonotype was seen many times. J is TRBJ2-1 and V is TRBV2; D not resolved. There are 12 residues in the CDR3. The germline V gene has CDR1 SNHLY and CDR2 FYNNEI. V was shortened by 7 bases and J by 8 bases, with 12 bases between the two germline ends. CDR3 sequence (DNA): TGTGCCAGCAAACTATCGGGCGATGAGCAGTTCTTC. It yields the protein CASKLSGDEQFF.

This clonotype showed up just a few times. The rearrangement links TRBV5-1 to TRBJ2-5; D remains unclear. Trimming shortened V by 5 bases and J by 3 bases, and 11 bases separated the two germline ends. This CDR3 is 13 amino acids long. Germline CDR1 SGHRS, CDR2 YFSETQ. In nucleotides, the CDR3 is TGCGCCAGCAGTCGGGCGGCAGAAGAGACCCAGTACTTC. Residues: CASSRAAEETQYF.

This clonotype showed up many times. CDR3 sequence: CASSSGQGTYEQYF. Here the CDR3 DNA reads TGCGCCAGCAGCTCGGGACAGGGGACCTACGAGCAGTACTTC. The chain recombines TRBV5-1 with TRBJ2-7; 10 bases are shared with TRBD1. Per germline, CDR1 SGHRS and CDR2 YFSETQ. V lost 3 bases, J lost 2 bases, and 2 bases stayed unmatched. This CDR3 is built from 14 residues. The complete variable domain, with remaining parts taken from reference TRBV5-1 and TRBJ2-7, reads KAGVTQTPRYLIKTRGQQVTLSCSPISGHRSVSWYQQTPGQGLQFLFEYFSETQRNKGNFPGRFSGRQFSNSRSEMNVSTLELGDSALYLCASSSGQGTYEQYFGPGTRLTVT.

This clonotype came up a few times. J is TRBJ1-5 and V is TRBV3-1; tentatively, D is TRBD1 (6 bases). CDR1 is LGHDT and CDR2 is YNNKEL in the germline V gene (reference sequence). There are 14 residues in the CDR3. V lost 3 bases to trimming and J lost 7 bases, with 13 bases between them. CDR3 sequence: CASSQSGAGQPQHF. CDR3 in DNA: TGTGCCAGCAGCCAGTCAGGGGCGGGCCAGCCCCAGCATTTT.